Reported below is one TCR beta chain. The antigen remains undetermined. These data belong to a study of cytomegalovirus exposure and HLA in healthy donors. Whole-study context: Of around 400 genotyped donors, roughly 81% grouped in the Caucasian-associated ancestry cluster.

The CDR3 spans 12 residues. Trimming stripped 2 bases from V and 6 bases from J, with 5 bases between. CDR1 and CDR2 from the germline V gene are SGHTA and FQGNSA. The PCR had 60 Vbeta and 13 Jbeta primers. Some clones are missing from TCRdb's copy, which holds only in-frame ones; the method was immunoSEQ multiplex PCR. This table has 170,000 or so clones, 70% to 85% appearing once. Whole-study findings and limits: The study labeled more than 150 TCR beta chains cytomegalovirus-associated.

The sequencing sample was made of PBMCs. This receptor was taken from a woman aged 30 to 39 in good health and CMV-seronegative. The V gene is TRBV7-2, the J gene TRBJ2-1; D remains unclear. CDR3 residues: CASSLTVNEQFF. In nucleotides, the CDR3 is TGTGCCAGCAGCTTAACGGTCAATGAGCAGTTCTTC.